This T cell receptor (beta chain) was found in a study of blood T cell repertoires in COVID-19. The wider study: From T cells, B-cell-depleted T cells, or PBMCs came the material, which was cDNA or gDNA.

The repertoire was sequenced with immunoSEQ multiplex PCR; TCRdb's copy has only in-frame clones and lacks some. The table has some 210,000 clones, around 90% seen once. CDR1 MNHEY and CDR2 SMNVEV come from the germline V gene (reference sequence). This CDR3 is 14 amino acids long. Trimming removed 11 bases from V and 10 bases from J, with 25 bases in between. This clone was seen a single time. The source material was PBMCs or T cells enriched from blood (not recorded which). The gene calls are TRBV27 and TRBJ2-3; D may be TRBD2 (6 bases). This clonotype was sampled from a man between 18 and 35 years old with acute COVID-19. The CDR3 reads CASGLAWVGEPQYF. CDR3 DNA sequence: TGTGCCTCCGGGCTAGCGTGGGTAGGAGAGCCGCAGTATTTT.